This TCR beta chain was captured by sequencing in a study of identical twins. The table lists this clonotype with a few counts. Each donor was a healthy Caucasian. In TCRdb, the 5' RACE reads were re-called with MiXCR into one record per CDR3 protein. The table includes fewer than 650,000 distinct CDR3 sequences, about 7.1% detected once. This CDR3 region has 12 residues. Trimming cost V 8 bases and J 2 bases, with 7 bases left between them. Germline loops: CDR1 SNHLY, CDR2 FYNNEI. These same data were also listed under a study on yellow fever vaccine responses in identical twins.

The V and J genes are TRBV2 and TRBJ1-3, with unresolved D. What was sequenced was PBMCs. This receptor was taken from a woman aged 18-29 years in good health. The CDR3 is CASFRTGNTIYF. CDR3 DNA sequence: TGTGCCAGCTTCAGAACTGGAAACACCATATATTTT. Full variable domain (outside the CDR3, taken from reference TRBV2 and TRBJ1-3): EPEVTQTPSHQVTQMGQEVILRCVPISNHLYFYWYRQILGQKVEFLVSFYNNEISEKSEIFDDQFSVERPDGSNFTLKIRSTKLEDSAMYFCASFRTGNTIYFGEGSWLTVV.